This TCR beta chain was observed in a study of control samples from healthy donors and cancer patients (TCRdb year 2020). Libraries were built with the immunoSEQ multiplex PCR assay. TCRdb stores this immuneACCESS table with in-frame sequences only. Part of the clones is absent; in the studies checked, under half of the shortfall reflects unresolved V genes, and no reason is known for the rest. The sample table shows 70,000 to 75,000 clones, and roughly 93% are seen once. Of the sample, 2.8% is held by the ten largest clones. Comments on this clone: It lacks a known antigen. Base qualities were left out, and no much larger clone turns up one base away.

Including cysteine and phenylalanine, the CDR3 has 12 amino acids. Only the CDR3 portion is preserved as DNA: 36 bases, with reading frame beginning at the first base. V is shortened by 6 bases, J by 7 bases, and the region joining them spans 12 bases. This receptor was obtained from a woman in her twenties or thirties in good health. The sequenced material came from blood. Recombination joined TRBV12-3 or TRBV12-4 with TRBJ1-2, and TRBD1 may be the D gene, going by 5 matching bases. Here is the DNA: TGTGCCAGCAGCCAGGGTCTGGGTGGCTACACCTTC. Its protein is CASSQGLGGYTF.